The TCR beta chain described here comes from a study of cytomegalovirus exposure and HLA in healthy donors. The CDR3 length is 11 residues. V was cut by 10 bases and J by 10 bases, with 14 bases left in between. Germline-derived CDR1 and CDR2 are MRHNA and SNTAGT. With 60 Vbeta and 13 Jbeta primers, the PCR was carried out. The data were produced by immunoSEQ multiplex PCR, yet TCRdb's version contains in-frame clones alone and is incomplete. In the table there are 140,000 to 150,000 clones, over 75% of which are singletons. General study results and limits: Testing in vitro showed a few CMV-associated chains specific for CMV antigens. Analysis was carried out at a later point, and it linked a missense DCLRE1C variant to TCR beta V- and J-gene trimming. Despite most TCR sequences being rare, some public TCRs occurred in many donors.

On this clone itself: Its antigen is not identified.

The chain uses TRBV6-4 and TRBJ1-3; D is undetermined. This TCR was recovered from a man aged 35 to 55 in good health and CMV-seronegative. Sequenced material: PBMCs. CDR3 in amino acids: CANLPLSTIYF. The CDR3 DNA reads TGTGCCAACCTCCCGTTGAGTACCATATATTTT.